The present TCR beta chain was sequenced within a study of blood T cell repertoires in COVID-19. Germline V CDR1 and CDR2: MNHEY, SVGAGI. Between the trimmed V and J ends, which lost 5 bases and 11 bases, there was a span of 18 bases. CDR3 length equals 13 residues. Source study methods: Counts of nucleated cells, estimated from reference gene primer amplification, were obtained. Sequencing was performed with immunoSEQ multiplex PCR; in TCRdb, only in-frame clones are kept and a portion is missing. The V and J calls and clone size were taken over from that table, and D and trimming were inferred from the DNA. The data show approximately 220,000 clones, approximately 78% seen once.

Sequences were obtained from peripheral blood. The source of this sequence is a woman older than 75 with acute or convalescent COVID-19. The chain employs TRBV6-5 and TRBJ1-1; weak D call: TRBD1 (5 bases). The CDR3 protein is CASSRTGGIEAFF. The CDR3 nucleotides are TGTGCCAGCAGTCGCACGGGGGGAATTGAGGCTTTCTTT.